The sequence of this T cell receptor beta chain was determined in a study of glioma-infiltrating T cells (TCRdb year 2016). Background on the whole study: Low-grade gliomas were WHO grade II oligodendrogliomas or astrocytomas, and glioblastomas were WHO grade IV tumors sampled at initial rather than recurrent diagnosis. TCR alpha- and beta-chain repertoires were sequenced from glioma tissue, non-neoplastic brain tissue and matched peripheral blood mononuclear cells. Glioma patients received dexamethasone for six or fewer days before surgery. To measure divergence between tissue and blood T-cell populations, each tissue-infiltrating repertoire was compared with the peripheral blood repertoire of the same patient. The paired cohort was made up of three low-grade glioma patients, eight primary glioblastoma patients and three non-glioma patients who contributed non-neoplastic brain tissue. Blood libraries targeted about 4- to 10-fold sequencing coverage of 950,000 to 1,000,000 peripheral T cells. Here is what the overall study found, with its caveats: Only a very small number of CDR3 sequences turned up in both tissue and blood, a result put down to high CDR3 diversity combined with limited sampling. VJ-independent divergence between tissue and blood was lower than expected in non-neoplastic patients but higher than expected in all gliomas, particularly low-grade gliomas. Patients with low tissue-blood divergence were marked by a signature set of shared blood CDR3 motifs, and that set was depleted in highly divergent patients. Small numbers underpinned the group comparisons: under ten glioblastoma patients, three low-grade glioma patients and three non-neoplastic patients.

Immediately after resection, surgical brain or tumor specimens were cryofrozen in liquid nitrogen, with peripheral blood cells collected concurrently. From the cysteine through the phenylalanine, the CDR3 covers 11 amino acids. Solely the CDR3 DNA is kept, with 33 bases framed from the first base. V and J lose 3 bases and 4 bases, and a span of 4 bases separates them. From the germline V gene, CDR1 is ENHRY and CDR2 is SYGVKD. TCR alpha and beta CDR3 regions were amplified with the iRepertoire nested amplicon-rescue multiplex PCR (arm-PCR) platform from RNA. One-step reverse transcription and amplification used about 85-400 ng of tissue mRNA or PBMC total RNA as input. Following bead purification, Illumina adapters were added by a secondary multiplex PCR, and libraries between 200 and 400 bp were gel-purified. The libraries contained internal 6-nucleotide barcodes that were used for demultiplexing. Libraries were sequenced on an Illumina MiSeq with 2x220 or 2x250 nucleotide paired-end reads. Regarding the original processing steps: Paired reads were merged using FLASH 1.2.11 and aligned with BWA-MEM to the GRCh37 human genome, and TRA and TRB reads were then extracted. An IMGT-derived reference of cassette sequences and CDR3 motifs, with pseudogenes included, was used for V and J assignment. Reads were translated in three frames, and productive CDR3s were defined by a C…FGXG motif without stop codons. Clonotypes were defined as unique combinations of V-J cassette pair and CDR3 amino acid sequence. Reads were filtered by Hamming distance, thresholded by each sample's sequence error rate in mapped regions. The public reads were reprocessed in TCRdb via fastp at Q25 and MiXCR, keeping in-frame beta chains. Entries are consolidated by CDR3 protein sequence, retaining the most common genes and DNA. The V and J calls and clone size come from TCRdb's table, not from the authors' own analysis. For this sample there are about 410,000 distinct CDR3 sequences; roughly two fifths appear just once. Of the sample, around 12% is held by the ten largest clones.

Concerning this clonotype itself: The antigen it recognizes is unknown. Base quality data are lacking; no much larger clone is found one base away.

The receptor chain draws on TRBV10-3 and TRBJ2-7, with no confidently assigned D gene. The sequencing input was glioma tissue, nonneoplastic brain tissue, or PBMCs (not recorded which). The source is a human donor with low-grade glioma or glioblastoma, undergoing nonglioma brain surgery, or in good health (not recorded which). The nucleotides read TGTGCCATCAGTGAACATTACGAGCAGTACTTC. This sequence encodes CAISEHYEQYF.